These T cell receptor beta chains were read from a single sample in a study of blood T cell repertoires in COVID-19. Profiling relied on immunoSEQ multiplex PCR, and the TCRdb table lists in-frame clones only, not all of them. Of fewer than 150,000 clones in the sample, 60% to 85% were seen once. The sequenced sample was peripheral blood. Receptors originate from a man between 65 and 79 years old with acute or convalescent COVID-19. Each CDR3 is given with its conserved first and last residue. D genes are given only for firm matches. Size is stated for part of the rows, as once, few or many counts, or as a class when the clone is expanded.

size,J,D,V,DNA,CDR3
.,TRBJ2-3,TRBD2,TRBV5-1,TGCGCCAGCAGCTTGTGGTCCCGGGAGGTCACAGATACGCAGTATTTT,CASSLWSREVTDTQYF
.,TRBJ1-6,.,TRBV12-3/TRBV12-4,TGTGCCAGCAGTTTCGCCGGGTCACCCCTCCACTTT,CASSFAGSPLHF
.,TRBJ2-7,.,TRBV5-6,TGTGCCAGCAGCTTGGGACAGAGCTACGAGCAGTACTTC,CASSLGQSYEQYF
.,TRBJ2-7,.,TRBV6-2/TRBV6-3,TGTGCCAGCAGTTCTACCCCAACGTACGAGCAGTACTTC,CASSSTPTYEQYF
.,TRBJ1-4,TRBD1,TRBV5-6,TGTGCCAGCAGCTACCGGGACAGGGACTATAATGAAAAACTGTTTTTT,CASSYRDRDYNEKLFF
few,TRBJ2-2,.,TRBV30,TGTGCCTGGAGGGGTCGGATTAGCGGCCCTGGGAACACCGGGGAGCTGTTTTTT,CAWRGRISGPGNTGELFF
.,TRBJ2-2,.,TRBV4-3,TGCGCCAGCAGCCAAGATCCGGCAGGGCAGTACACCGGGGAGCTGTTTTTT,CASSQDPAGQYTGELFF
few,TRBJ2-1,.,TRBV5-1,TGCGCCAGCGGCCGACAGGAGGCCTACAATGAGCAGTTCTTC,CASGRQEAYNEQFF
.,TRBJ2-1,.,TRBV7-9,TGTGCCAGCAGCCCCCAAGGGGCCTCTTACAATGAGCAGTTCTTC,CASSPQGASYNEQFF
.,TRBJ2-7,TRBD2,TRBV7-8,TGTGCCAGCAGCCCGAAGCTAGCGGCCTCCTACGAGCAGTACTTC,CASSPKLAASYEQYF
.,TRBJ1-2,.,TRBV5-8,TGTGCCAGCAGCTGGAGACAGAGCCGTAGAGGCTACACCTTC,CASSWRQSRRGYTF
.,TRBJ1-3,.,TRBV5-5,TGTGCCAGCAGCTTTGGCGGACTCTCTGGAAACACCATATATTTT,CASSFGGLSGNTIYF
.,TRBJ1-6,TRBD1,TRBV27,TGTGCCAGCACCGAGGACAGGGGAAGATCACCCCTCCACTTT,CASTEDRGRSPLHF
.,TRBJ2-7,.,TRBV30,TGTGCCTGGAGTCCCTCTTCTTACGAGCAGTACTTC,CAWSPSSYEQYF
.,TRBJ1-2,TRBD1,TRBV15,TGTGCCACCAGCAGAGGGGACAGACACTATGGCTACACCTTC,CATSRGDRHYGYTF
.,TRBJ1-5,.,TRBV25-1,TGTGCCAGCAGTGAATCGACGGCGGGAGACCGCAATCAGCCCCAGCATTTT,CASSESTAGDRNQPQHF
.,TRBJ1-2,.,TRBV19,TGTGCCAGTGAAAGTGAAAGCAGGGGCTATGGCTACACCTTC,CASESESRGYGYTF
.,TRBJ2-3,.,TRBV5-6,TGTGCCAGCAGCTTGCTATTAGCTAGTGCAGATACGCAGTATTTT,CASSLLLASADTQYF
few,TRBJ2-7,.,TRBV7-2,TGTGCCAGCAGCCCCGGATCAGCGCCCTACGAGCAGTACTTC,CASSPGSAPYEQYF
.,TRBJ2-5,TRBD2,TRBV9,TGTGCCAGCAGCGTCCTAGCGGGAGGCGGGACCCAGTACTTC,CASSVLAGGGTQYF
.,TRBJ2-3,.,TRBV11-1,TGTGCCAGCAGCCCTTTTTCAGATACGCAGTATTTT,CASSPFSDTQYF
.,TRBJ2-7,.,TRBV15,TGTGCCACCAGCAGCTCCGGGATAGGGCGATCTAAGGGGGCCTACGAGCAGTACTTC,CATSSSGIGRSKGAYEQYF
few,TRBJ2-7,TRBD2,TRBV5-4,TGTGCCAGCAGCTTGGGAGAGGGACTAGCGGGATTTCGCTCCTACGAGCAGTACTTC,CASSLGEGLAGFRSYEQYF
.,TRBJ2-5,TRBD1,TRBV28,TGTGCCAGCAGTTTTTCACGAGGACAGGGGGAGACCCAGTACTTC,CASSFSRGQGETQYF
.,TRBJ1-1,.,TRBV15,TGTGCCACCAAGACAGGCTTGAACACTGAAGCTTTCTTT,CATKTGLNTEAFF
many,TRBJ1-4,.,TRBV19,TGTGCCAGTAAAGAGGGGACATCAGAAAAACTGTTTTTT,CASKEGTSEKLFF
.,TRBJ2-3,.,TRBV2,TGTGCCAGCAGTTCTCCGGGACTCAAATCCACAGATACGCAGTATTTT,CASSSPGLKSTDTQYF
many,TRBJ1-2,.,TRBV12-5,TGTGCTAGTGGTTTGGGGGGCCCTTTCGGCTACACCTTC,CASGLGGPFGYTF
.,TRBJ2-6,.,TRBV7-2,TGTGCCAGCAGCTTAGCGGGGGGCTCTGGGGCCAACGTCCTGACTTTC,CASSLAGGSGANVLTF
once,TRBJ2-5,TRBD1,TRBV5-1,TGCGCCAGCAGCCTAATGACAGGGGTAGAAGAGACCCAGTACTTC,CASSLMTGVEETQYF
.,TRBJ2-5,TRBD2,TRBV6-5,TGTGCCAGCAGTTACGCTAGCGGGGGGGCCGAGGAGACCCAGTACTTC,CASSYASGGAEETQYF
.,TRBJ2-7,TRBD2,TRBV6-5,TGTGCCAGCAGGCCCGGGACTAGCGGCTACGAGCAGTACTTC,CASRPGTSGYEQYF
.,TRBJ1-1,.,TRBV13,TGTGCCAGCAGCTTAGTAGGGGCCGGGAACACTGAAGCTTTCTTT,CASSLVGAGNTEAFF
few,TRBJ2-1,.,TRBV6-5,TGTGCCAGCAACTTACGTGGGAGCAGGTACAATGAGCAGTTCTTC,CASNLRGSRYNEQFF
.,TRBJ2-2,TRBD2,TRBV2,TGTGCCAGCAGTGGGGCTAGCGGGAACACCGGGGAGCTGTTTTTT,CASSGASGNTGELFF
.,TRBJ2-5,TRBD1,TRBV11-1,TGTGCCAGCAGCCCCGGGACAGTCCATCAAGAGACCCAGTACTTC,CASSPGTVHQETQYF
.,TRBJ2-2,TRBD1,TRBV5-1,TGCGCCAGCAGCCCGCCCGGGACAGGGAACGCCGGGGAGCTGTTTTTT,CASSPPGTGNAGELFF
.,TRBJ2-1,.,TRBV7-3,TGTGCCAGCAGCGACCAGGGGGGTAATATCTACAATGAGCAGTTCTTC,CASSDQGGNIYNEQFF
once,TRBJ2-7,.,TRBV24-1,TGTGCCACCAACCCAACAGGGTCCCACGAGCAGTACTTC,CATNPTGSHEQYF
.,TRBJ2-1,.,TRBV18,TGTGCCAGCTCACCGATAGGCGAGGGAAATGAGCAGTTCTTC,CASSPIGEGNEQFF
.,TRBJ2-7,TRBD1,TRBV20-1,TGCAGTGCTAGGGACAGGGAGGAGCAGTACTTC,CSARDREEQYF
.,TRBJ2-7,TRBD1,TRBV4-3,TGCGCCAGCAGCCAGCTTCCGGGACAGACCTACGAGCAGTACTTC,CASSQLPGQTYEQYF
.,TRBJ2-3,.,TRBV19,TGTGCCAGTAGTTTCGGAGATACGCAGTATTTT,CASSFGDTQYF
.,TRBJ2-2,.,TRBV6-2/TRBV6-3,TGTGCCAGCAGTTACCCCGGACTGTCTTTT,CASSYPGLSF
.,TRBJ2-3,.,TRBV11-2,TGTGCCAGCAGCATATATCAGACTAGGGGCCCAACAGATACGCAGTATTTT,CASSIYQTRGPTDTQYF
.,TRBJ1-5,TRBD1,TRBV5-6,TGTGCCAGCAGCTTGGGGAGCAGGGGGTTCAATCAGCCCCAGCATTTT,CASSLGSRGFNQPQHF
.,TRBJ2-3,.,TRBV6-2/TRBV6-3,TGTGCCAGCAGTTTCCCGGTTACCCTGGGCACAGATACGCAGTATTTT,CASSFPVTLGTDTQYF
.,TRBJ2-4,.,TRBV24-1,TGTGCCACCAGTCGGGACTCCAAAAACATTCAGTACTTC,CATSRDSKNIQYF
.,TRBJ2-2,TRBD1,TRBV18,TGTGCCAGCTCACTAACGACAGGGTACGACACCGGGGAGCTGTTTTTT,CASSLTTGYDTGELFF
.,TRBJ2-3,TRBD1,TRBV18,TGTGCCAGCTCACCACCGGGGACAGTGGCAGATACGCAGTATTTT,CASSPPGTVADTQYF
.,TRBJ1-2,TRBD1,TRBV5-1,TGCGCCAGCAACGGACAGGGTCATGGCTACACCTTC,CASNGQGHGYTF
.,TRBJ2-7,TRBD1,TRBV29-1,TGCAGCGCCCGAGGACAGGGGTATGAGTACGAGCAGTACTTC,CSARGQGYEYEQYF
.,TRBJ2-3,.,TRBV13,TGTGCCAGCAGCACCCGTTCGGGAACAGGAGGGGCAGATACGCAGTATTTT,CASSTRSGTGGADTQYF
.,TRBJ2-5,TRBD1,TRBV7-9,TGTGCCAGCAGCCTTACAGGGGGTCTAGAGACCCAGTACTTC,CASSLTGGLETQYF
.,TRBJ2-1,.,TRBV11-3,TGTGCCAGCAGCTTAGACCCGGCGGTCTACAATGAGCAGTTCTTC,CASSLDPAVYNEQFF
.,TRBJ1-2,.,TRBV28,TGTGCCAGCGGTAATCGCGTTTATGGCTACACCTTC,CASGNRVYGYTF
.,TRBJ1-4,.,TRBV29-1,TGCAGCGTTGAAGGCGGGGGAAGTGAAAAACTGTTTTTT,CSVEGGGSEKLFF
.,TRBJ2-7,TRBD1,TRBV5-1,TGCGCCAGCAGCATAACAGGGGGCATAAGCTTCGAGCAGTACTTC,CASSITGGISFEQYF